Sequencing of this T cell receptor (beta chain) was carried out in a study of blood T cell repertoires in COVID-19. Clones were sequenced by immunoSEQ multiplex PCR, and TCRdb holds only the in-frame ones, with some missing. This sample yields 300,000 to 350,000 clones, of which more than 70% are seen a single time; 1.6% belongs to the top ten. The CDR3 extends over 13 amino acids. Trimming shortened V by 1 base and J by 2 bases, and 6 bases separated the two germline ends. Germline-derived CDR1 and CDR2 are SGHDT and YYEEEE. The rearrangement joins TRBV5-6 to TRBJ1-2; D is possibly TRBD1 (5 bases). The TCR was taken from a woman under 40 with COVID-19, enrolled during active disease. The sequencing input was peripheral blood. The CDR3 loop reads CASSLRQNYGYTF. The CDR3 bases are TGTGCCAGCAGCTTGAGACAGAACTATGGCTACACCTTC. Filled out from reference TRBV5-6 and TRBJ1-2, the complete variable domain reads DAGVTQSPTHLIKTRGQQVTLRCSPKSGHDTVSWYQQALGQGPQFIFQYYEEEERQRGNFPDRFSGHQFPNYSSELNVNALLLGDSALYLCASSLRQNYGYTFGSGTRLTVV.